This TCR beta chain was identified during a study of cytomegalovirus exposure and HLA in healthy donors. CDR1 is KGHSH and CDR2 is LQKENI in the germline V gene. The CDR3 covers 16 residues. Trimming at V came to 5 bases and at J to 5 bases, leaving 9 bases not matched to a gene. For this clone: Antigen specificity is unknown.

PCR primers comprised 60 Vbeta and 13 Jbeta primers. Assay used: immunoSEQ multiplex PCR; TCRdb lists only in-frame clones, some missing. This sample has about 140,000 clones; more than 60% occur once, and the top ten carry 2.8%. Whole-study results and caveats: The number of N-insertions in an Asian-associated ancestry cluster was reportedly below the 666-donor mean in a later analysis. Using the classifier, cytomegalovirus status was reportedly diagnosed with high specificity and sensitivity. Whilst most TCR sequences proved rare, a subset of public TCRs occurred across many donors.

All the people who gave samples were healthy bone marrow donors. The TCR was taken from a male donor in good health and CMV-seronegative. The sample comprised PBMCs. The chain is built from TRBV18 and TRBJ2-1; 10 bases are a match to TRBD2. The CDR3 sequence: CASSFMELAGNNEQFF. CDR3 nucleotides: TGTGCCAGCTCATTCATGGAACTAGCGGGGAACAATGAGCAGTTCTTC.